This TCR beta chain was profiled in a study of tumor-infiltrating lymphocytes in primary liver carcinoma. Study in general: Samples produced roughly 3.65 to 7.5 million productive TCRbeta reads, comparable across tissue types. Overall study results and limits: A significantly higher top-250-clone fraction was found in tumors than in blood (p = 0.039). Overlap between tumor regions exceeded overlap of tumor with adjacent tissue or blood.

Turning to this clonotype: Its antigen remains unknown.

Making TCR beta cDNA involved 400 to 600 ng total RNA and a constant-region primer. Slightly modified ARM-PCR served as the procedure for the TCR beta libraries. These libraries came from three rounds of nested multiplex PCR. The two initial PCR rounds, about 9 cycles each, used TRBV1-TRBV30 forward and C-beta reverse primers. In TCRdb, the multiplex PCR reads were re-called with MiXCR into one record per CDR3 protein. The profile shows around 210,000 distinct CDR3 sequences, 65% of them singletons. Researchers drew blood RNA from unsorted whole blood and extracted germline DNA as well. Patients were chronically HBV-infected and treatment-naive. Trimming removed 7 bases at V and 3 bases at J, with 18 bases between. This CDR3 has 15 residues. CDR1 is SGHVS and CDR2 is FQNEAQ in the germline V gene.

Source material: peripheral blood. The rearrangement uses TRBV7-8 and TRBJ1-1; D might be TRBD1 (6 bases). The sequence was obtained from a woman aged 55 to 70 with primary liver carcinoma and hepatitis B virus infection. For the CDR3, the DNA is TGTGCCAGCAACCACTCCACAGGGATTTACACTGAAGCTTTCTTT. Its protein product is CASNHSTGIYTEAFF.